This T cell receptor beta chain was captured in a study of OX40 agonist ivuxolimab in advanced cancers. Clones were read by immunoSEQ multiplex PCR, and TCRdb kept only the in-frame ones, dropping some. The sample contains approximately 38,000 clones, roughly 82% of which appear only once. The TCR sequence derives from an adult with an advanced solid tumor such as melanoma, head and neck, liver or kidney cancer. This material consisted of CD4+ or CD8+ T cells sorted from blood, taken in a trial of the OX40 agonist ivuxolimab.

CDR3 protein: CASTLSGSRSTDTQYF. In DNA, the CDR3 is TGTGCCAGCACCCTTAGCGGGAGTCGCAGCACAGATACGCAGTATTTT. V is TRBV7-2 and J is TRBJ2-3, with 9 bases matching TRBD2. Germline trimming cut 7 bases from V and 0 bases from J; bases unmatched to any gene: 8. The CDR3 contains 16 residues. The germline gives CDR1 SGHTA, CDR2 FQGNSA.